The 15 T cell receptor beta chains listed next were all sequenced from one sample in a study of blood T cells in healthy people across ages. Next came a second PCR, run for about 7 to 12 cycles, which used a sample-barcoded 5' primer along with a J-beta primer mix. TCRdb analysed the 5' RACE reads with MiXCR anew, one entry per CDR3 protein. The table includes hundreds of thousands of distinct CDR3 sequences, around half detected once. The sample consisted of blood. These receptors were obtained from an elderly man in good health.

This clonotype showed up just a few times. The CDR3 region is CASSNTGQGYYEQYF. Here the CDR3 DNA reads TGTGCCAGCAGCAACACCGGACAGGGGTACTACGAGCAGTACTTC. The rearrangement uses TRBV7-9 and TRBJ2-7; 9 nucleotides line up with TRBD1. CDR1 is SEHNR, CDR2 FQNEAQ, per germline (reference sequence). The V and J ends lost 5 bases and 3 bases, in that order; junction bases with no gene match: 8. CDR3 length: 15 amino acids. Looking up the rest from reference TRBV7-9 and TRBJ2-7 gives the full variable domain: DTGVSQNPRHKITKRGQNVTFRCDPISEHNRLYWYRQTLGQGPEFLTYFQNEAQLEKSRLLSDRFSAERPKGSFSTLEIQRTEQGDSAMYLCASSNTGQGYYEQYFGPGTRLTVT.

The V gene is TRBV11-2, the J gene TRBJ2-1, with 9 nucleotides matching TRBD2. Germline assignment: CDR1 SGHAT and CDR2 FQNNGV. This CDR3 is built from 15 residues. J was trimmed by 6 bases and V by 5 bases; bases with no gene match: 8. Written as DNA, the CDR3 is TGTGCCAGCAGCCCAACAGCGGGAGGTTTCAATGAGCAGTTCTTC. It codes for CASSPTAGGFNEQFF.

Note on this clonotype: A much bigger clone sits one base away, suggesting this may be a read error. This sequence joins TRBV11-2 and TRBJ2-4; the D is unclear. This CDR3 has 12 residues. Germline V lookup: CDR1 SGHAT, CDR2 FQNNGV. V lost 8 bases and J lost 6, with 11 bases in between. The CDR3 spells CASVGPRNIQYF. CDR3 DNA sequence: TGTGCCAGCGTCGGGCCCAGAAACATTCAGTACTTC.

In regard to this clonotype: Just one base apart from a much larger clone, this may be a read error. This chain joins TRBV12-3 or TRBV12-4 and TRBJ1-2; D may be TRBD1 (5 bases). There are 15 residues in the CDR3. CDR3 DNA sequence: TGTGCCAGCAGTCAAGGTGGAGGGGCGCGCTATGACTACACCTTC. Its translation is CASSQGGGARYDYTF.

The CDR3 coding sequence is TGTGCCTGGAGTGTACCTCTAGCGGGAGATCGGTACGAGCAGTACTTC. Protein: CAWSVPLAGDRYEQYF. The chain has TRBV30 and TRBJ2-5, with 10 nucleotides matching TRBD2. The closer fit of TRBJ2-7 to the DNA end suggests the J call may be wrong. Germline CDR1 GTSNPN, CDR2 SVGIG (reference sequence). This CDR3 region has 16 residues.

The chain combines TRBV9 with TRBJ2-3; perhaps TRBD1 as D (6 bases). V dropped 1 base and J dropped 0 bases, with 9 bases sitting between them. Looked up from germline, CDR1 is SGDLS and CDR2 is YYNGEE. The CDR3 is made up of 15 amino acids. The CDR3 bases are TGTGCCAGCAGCGTACAGGGGTCCAGCACAGATACGCAGTATTTT. Translating it yields CASSVQGSSTDTQYF.

The V gene is TRBV29-1, the J gene TRBJ2-3; D may correspond to TRBD1 or TRBD2 (5 bases each). Between the trimmed V and J ends, which lost 7 bases and 5 bases, there was a span of 10 bases. The CDR3 contains 11 residues. Germline assignment: CDR1 SQVTM and CDR2 ANQGSEA. The CDR3 coding sequence is TGCAGCGCGGGACCCTTAGATACGCAGTATTTT. It translates to CSAGPLDTQYF.

This clonotype has just a few counts. J is TRBJ2-1 and V is TRBV5-1; D uncertain. This CDR3 has 16 residues. Germline assignment: CDR1 SGHRS and CDR2 YFSETQ. The V end was cut by 0 bases, the J end by 6 bases, with 16 bases between. CDR3 residues: CASSLALGRGPNEQFF. The CDR3 coding sequence is TGCGCCAGCAGCTTGGCTCTAGGCCGAGGCCCCAATGAGCAGTTCTTC.

This clonotype was counted ten times or more. J is TRBJ2-1 and V is TRBV5-1; 12 positions agree with TRBD2. In germline, CDR1 is SGHRS, CDR2 YFSETQ. Germline trimming cut 7 bases from V and 6 bases from J; bases unmatched to any gene: 5. The CDR3 extends over 14 amino acids. CDR3 protein: CASQLAGGTNEQFF. CDR3 coding DNA: TGCGCCAGCCAACTAGCGGGAGGTACCAATGAGCAGTTCTTC.

To note about this clonotype: One base away lies a much larger clone, so this may be a sequencing read error. This chain uses TRBV5-1 with TRBJ2-1; either TRBD1 or TRBD2 may fit D (5 bases each). V dropped 2 bases and J dropped 9 bases, with 12 bases sitting between them. The CDR3 sequence is 13 residues long. The germline CDR1 and CDR2 sequences are SGHRS and YFSETQ. This chain's CDR3 is CASSFVAGTEQFF. CDR3 sequence (DNA): TGCGCCAGCAGCTTTGTTGCAGGGACTGAGCAGTTCTTC.

This clonotype was found a few times. The V and J genes are TRBV5-5 and TRBJ2-7, with 7 bases that match TRBD1. V trimming: 4 bases; J trimming: 3 bases; junction bases outside the gene matches: 7. The V gene's germline CDR1 is SGHKS and CDR2 YYEKEE (reference sequence). The length of the CDR3 is 14 residues. CDR3 bases: TGTGCCAGCAGCCCAGGGACAGCCCTCTACGAGCAGTACTTC. Amino acids: CASSPGTALYEQYF.

The sample holds a few counts of this clonotype. This chain links TRBV20-1 with TRBJ2-1, with 12 nucleotides matching TRBD2. CDR3 length equals 15 residues. The J segment lost 7 bases and the V segment lost 2 bases, leaving 6 bases of the junction unmatched. Germline V gives CDR1 DFQATT, CDR2 SNEGSKA (reference sequence). CDR3 residues: CSARLAGGLRNEQFF. Written as DNA, the CDR3 is TGCAGTGCTAGACTAGCGGGAGGGCTGAGGAATGAGCAGTTCTTC.

The chain carries TRBV20-1 and TRBJ2-7, with D tentatively TRBD2 (6 bases). Germline V CDR1 and CDR2: DFQATT, SNEGSKA (reference sequence). V lost 2 bases and J lost 0, with 14 bases in between. The CDR3 spans 15 residues. The CDR3 is CSARTLTGLSYEQYF. The CDR3 bases are TGCAGTGCTAGAACACTAACGGGACTCTCCTACGAGCAGTACTTC.

This clonotype has ten or more counts. The junction shows a germline mismatch at one end, possibly a read error. The chain links TRBV12-3 or TRBV12-4 to TRBJ2-7; the D gene is possibly TRBD2 (6 bases). The CDR3 loop spans 12 amino acids. CDR3 coding DNA: TGCGCCAGCAGCTTGGAGGGATTTGAGCAGTACTTC. It specifies CASSLEGFEQYF.

The rearrangement links TRBV11-2 to TRBJ2-1; D unresolved. The J call may be mistaken, given a closer DNA end match to TRBJ2-7. The CDR3 is 17 residues long. The germline CDR1 and CDR2 sequences are SGHAT and FQNNGV. The CDR3 region is CASSHPPGQTSYNEQYF. Here the CDR3 DNA reads TGTGCCAGCAGCCACCCACCCGGCCAAACCTCTTACAATGAGCAGTACTTC.